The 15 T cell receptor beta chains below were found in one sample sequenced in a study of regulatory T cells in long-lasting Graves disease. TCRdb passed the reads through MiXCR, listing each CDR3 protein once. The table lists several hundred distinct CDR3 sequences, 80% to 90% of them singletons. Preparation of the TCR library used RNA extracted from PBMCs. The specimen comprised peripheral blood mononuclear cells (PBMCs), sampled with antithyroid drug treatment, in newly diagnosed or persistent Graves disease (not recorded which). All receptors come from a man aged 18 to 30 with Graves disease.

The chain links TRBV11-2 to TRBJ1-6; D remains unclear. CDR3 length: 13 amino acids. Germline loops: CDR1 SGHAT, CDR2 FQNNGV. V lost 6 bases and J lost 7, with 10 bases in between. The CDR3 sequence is CASSESGNSPLHF. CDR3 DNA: TGTGCCAGCAGTGAAAGTGGGAATTCACCCCTCCACTTT.

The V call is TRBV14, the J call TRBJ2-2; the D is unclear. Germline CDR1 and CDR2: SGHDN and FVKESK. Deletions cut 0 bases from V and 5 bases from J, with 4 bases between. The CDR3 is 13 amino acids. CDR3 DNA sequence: TGTGCCAGCAGCCAAGATAGGACCGGGGAGCTGTTTTTT. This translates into CASSQDRTGELFF.

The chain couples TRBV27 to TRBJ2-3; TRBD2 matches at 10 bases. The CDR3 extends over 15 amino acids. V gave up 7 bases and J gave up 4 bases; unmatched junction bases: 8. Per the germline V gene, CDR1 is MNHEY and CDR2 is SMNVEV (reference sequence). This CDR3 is CASKRLAGASDTQYF. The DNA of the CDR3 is TGTGCCAGCAAACGTCTAGCGGGAGCGTCAGATACGCAGTATTTT.

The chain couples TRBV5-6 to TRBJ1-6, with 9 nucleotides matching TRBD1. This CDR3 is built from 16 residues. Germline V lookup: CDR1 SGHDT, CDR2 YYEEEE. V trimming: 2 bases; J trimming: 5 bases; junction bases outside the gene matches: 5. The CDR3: CASSLFGTGNNSPLHF. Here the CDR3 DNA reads TGTGCCAGCAGCTTATTTGGGACAGGGAATAATTCACCCCTCCACTTT.

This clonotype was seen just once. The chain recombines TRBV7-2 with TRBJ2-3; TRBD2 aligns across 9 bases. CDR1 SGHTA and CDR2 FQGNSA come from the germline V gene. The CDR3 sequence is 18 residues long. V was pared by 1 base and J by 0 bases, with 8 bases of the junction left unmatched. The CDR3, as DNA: TGTGCCAGCAGCTTAGGTAGCGGGAGCGGATCTAGCACAGATACGCAGTATTTT. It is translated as CASSLGSGSGSSTDTQYF.

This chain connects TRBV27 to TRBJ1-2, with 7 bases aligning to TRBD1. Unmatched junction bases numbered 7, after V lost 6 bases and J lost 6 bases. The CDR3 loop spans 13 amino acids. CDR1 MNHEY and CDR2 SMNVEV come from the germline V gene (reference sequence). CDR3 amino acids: CASRYRGGDGYTF. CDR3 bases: TGTGCCAGCAGGTACAGGGGAGGGGATGGCTACACCTTC.

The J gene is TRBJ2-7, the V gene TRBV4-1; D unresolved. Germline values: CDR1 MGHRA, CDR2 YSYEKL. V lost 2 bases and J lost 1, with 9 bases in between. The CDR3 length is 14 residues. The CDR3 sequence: CASSQLLGSYEQYF. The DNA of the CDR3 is TGCGCCAGCAGCCAATTGCTGGGATCCTACGAGCAGTACTTC.

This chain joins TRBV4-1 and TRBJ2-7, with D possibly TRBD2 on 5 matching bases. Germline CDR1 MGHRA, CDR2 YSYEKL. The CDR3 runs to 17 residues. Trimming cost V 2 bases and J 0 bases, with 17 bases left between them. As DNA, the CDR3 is TGCGCCAGCAGCCAAAAAGCCGGGAAAATGAGCTCCTACGAGCAGTACTTC. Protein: CASSQKAGKMSSYEQYF.

CDR3 in DNA: TGTGCCAGCAGACCTAGCGGGAAGCCCACAGATACGCAGTATTTT. Its protein product is CASRPSGKPTDTQYF. This chain connects TRBV27 to TRBJ2-3, with 9 bases matching TRBD2. The CDR3 has 15 residues. J gave up 2 bases and V 6 bases, and 6 bases lay outside the gene matches. Germline CDR1 reads MNHEY; CDR2 reads SMNVEV (reference sequence).

The CDR3 coding sequence is TGTGCCAGCAGCCTAGCGGGAGGGCCTTTGGATGAGCAGTTCTTC. It is translated as CASSLAGGPLDEQFF. The chain combines TRBV7-3 with TRBJ2-1, with 12 bases lining up with TRBD2. Germline CDR1 reads SGHTA; CDR2 reads FQGTGA. J gave up 8 bases and V 5 bases, and 7 bases lay outside the gene matches. The length of the CDR3 is 15 residues.

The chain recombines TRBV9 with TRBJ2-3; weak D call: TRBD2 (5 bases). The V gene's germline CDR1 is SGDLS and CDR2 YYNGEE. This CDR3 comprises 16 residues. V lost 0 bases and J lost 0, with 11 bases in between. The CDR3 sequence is CASSVGASRSTDTQYF. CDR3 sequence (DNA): TGTGCCAGCAGCGTAGGTGCTAGCCGGAGCACAGATACGCAGTATTTT.

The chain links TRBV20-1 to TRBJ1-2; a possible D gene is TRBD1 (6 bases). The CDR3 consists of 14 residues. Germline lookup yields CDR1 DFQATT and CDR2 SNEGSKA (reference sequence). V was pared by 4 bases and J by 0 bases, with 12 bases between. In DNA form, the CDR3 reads TGCAGTGCTACCCCGGACAGAGCTAACTATGGCTACACCTTC. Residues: CSATPDRANYGYTF.

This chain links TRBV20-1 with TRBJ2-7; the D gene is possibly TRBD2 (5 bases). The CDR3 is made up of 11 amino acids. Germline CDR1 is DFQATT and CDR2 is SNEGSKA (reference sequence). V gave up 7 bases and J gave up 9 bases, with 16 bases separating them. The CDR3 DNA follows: TGCAGTGTAGGTCATGGAGGAGCGCAGTACTTC. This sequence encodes CSVGHGGAQYF.

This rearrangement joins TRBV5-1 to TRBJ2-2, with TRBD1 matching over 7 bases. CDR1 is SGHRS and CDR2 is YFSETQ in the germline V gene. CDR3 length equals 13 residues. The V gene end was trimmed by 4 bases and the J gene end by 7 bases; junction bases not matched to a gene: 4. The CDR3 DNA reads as TGCGCCAGCAGCAGACAGGGTGACGGGGAGCTGTTTTTT. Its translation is CASSRQGDGELFF.

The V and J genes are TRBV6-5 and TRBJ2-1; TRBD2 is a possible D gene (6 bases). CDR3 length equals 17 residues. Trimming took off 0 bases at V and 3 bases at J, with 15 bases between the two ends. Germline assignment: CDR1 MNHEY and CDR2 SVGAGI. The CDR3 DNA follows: TGTGCCAGCAGTTACTCGCAACAGCGGGCCTACTACAATGAGCAGTTCTTC. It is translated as CASSYSQQRAYYNEQFF.